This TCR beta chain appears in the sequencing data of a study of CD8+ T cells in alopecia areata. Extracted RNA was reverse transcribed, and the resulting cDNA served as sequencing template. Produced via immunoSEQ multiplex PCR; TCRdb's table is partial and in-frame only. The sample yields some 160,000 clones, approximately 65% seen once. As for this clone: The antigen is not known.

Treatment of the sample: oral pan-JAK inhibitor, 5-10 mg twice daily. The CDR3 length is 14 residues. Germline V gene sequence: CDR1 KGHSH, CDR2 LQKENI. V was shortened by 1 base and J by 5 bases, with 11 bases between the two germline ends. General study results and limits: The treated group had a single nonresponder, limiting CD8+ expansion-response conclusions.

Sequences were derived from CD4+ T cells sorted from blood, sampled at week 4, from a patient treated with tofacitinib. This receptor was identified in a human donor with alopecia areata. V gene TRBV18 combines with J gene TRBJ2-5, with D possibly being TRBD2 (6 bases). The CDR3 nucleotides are TGTGCCAGCTCACCACATTCAGGAGGGGAGACCCAGTACTTC. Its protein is CASSPHSGGETQYF.